The rows below give T cell receptor beta chains drawn from one sample of a study of blood T cell repertoires in COVID-19. Data came from immunoSEQ multiplex PCR; TCRdb stores just in-frame clones and leaves some out. The profile covers approximately 120,000 clones, with approximately 80% appearing a single time and 7% to 9% taken by the ten largest. Sequencing was carried out using peripheral blood. All receptors derive from an elderly woman with active or convalescent COVID-19. Each CDR3 is given with its conserved first and last residue. The D gene is left open where the match is weak.

D gene: NA; V gene: TRBV14; CDR3 protein: CASSRRTALNTEAFF
D gene: NA; V gene: TRBV12-3/TRBV12-4; CDR3 protein: CASRPTAHYGYTF
D gene: NA; V gene: TRBV11-2; CDR3 protein: CASSRRGYGYTF
D gene: TRBD1; V gene: TRBV3-1/TRBV3-2; CDR3 protein: CASSQGYRGYEQYF
D gene: TRBD2; V gene: TRBV7-3; CDR3 protein: CASSLWREAYNEQFF
D gene: NA; V gene: TRBV4-1; CDR3 protein: CASSQVQYNSPLHF
D gene: TRBD1; V gene: TRBV5-1; CDR3 protein: CASSLGGIDRGYEQYF
D gene: TRBD2; V gene: TRBV11-3; CDR3 protein: CASSLVAGGVGNEQFF
D gene: TRBD1; V gene: TRBV7-9; CDR3 protein: CASSDRGGVNTEAFF
D gene: TRBD1; V gene: TRBV11-2; CDR3 protein: CASSYPEGATNEKLFF
D gene: TRBD1; V gene: TRBV6-5; CDR3 protein: CASIPGTAIYEQYF
D gene: TRBD2; V gene: TRBV11-1; CDR3 protein: CASSFLAGRQETQYF
D gene: TRBD2; V gene: TRBV9; CDR3 protein: CASSVLAGAGTDTQYF
D gene: NA; V gene: TRBV20-1; CDR3 protein: CRQGDAYTF
D gene: NA; V gene: TRBV6-4; CDR3 protein: CASSKAASSYNEQFF
D gene: NA; V gene: TRBV5-5; CDR3 protein: CASSLARELFF
D gene: NA; V gene: TRBV2; CDR3 protein: CASSVQGYEQYF
D gene: NA; V gene: TRBV7-3; CDR3 protein: CASSLSRENTEAFF
D gene: NA; V gene: TRBV6-5; CDR3 protein: CAIYGEGVDTGELFF
D gene: NA; V gene: TRBV5-4; CDR3 protein: CASSSSVFREQFF